These T cell receptor beta chains were read from a single sample in a study of T-cell memory formation after mild COVID-19. TCRdb re-analysed the 5' RACE reads in MiXCR, keeping a single row per CDR3 protein. In the table there are about 180,000 distinct CDR3 sequences, roughly 18% of which are singletons. Material for sequencing was PBMCs or a T cell subset sorted from them (not recorded which). The receptor set was obtained from a young man who had mild COVID-19 (a few samples of this study predate the infection). Cell type and time point are not known. The CDR3 runs from the conserved cysteine through the conserved F or W.

J,V,CDR3
TRBJ1-1,TRBV6-5,CASSSIRGMNTEAFF
TRBJ2-2,TRBV7-2,CASSLLRVGTGELFF
TRBJ1-4,TRBV5-1,CASSFGTGGEKLFF
TRBJ2-1,TRBV7-2,CASSITGSIGGNEQFF
TRBJ2-4,TRBV15,CATSRETGAKNIQYF
TRBJ2-3,TRBV5-5,CASSVGAADTDTQYF
TRBJ1-5,TRBV20-1,CSAPRRRGVGQPQHF
TRBJ2-3,TRBV12-3/TRBV12-4,CASRRRGGGRADTQYF
TRBJ2-1,TRBV3-1,CASSQGDSREQFF
TRBJ2-3,TRBV6-2/TRBV6-3,CASSQAHTQYF
TRBJ2-3,TRBV7-2,CASSVTSGGDKDTQYF
TRBJ2-5,TRBV2,CASSPRTVGETQYF
TRBJ2-2,TRBV6-2/TRBV6-3,CASSAGLADTGELFF
TRBJ2-5,TRBV12-5,CASGRGLAGQTQYF
TRBJ2-5,TRBV12-3/TRBV12-4,CASSPRTRETQYF
TRBJ2-1,TRBV7-8,CASSFRVYNEQFF
TRBJ2-3,TRBV4-2,CASSRNHQGASTDTQYF
TRBJ2-7,TRBV7-8,CATMTSGGAYEQYF
TRBJ2-2,TRBV10-3,CAISGLYTGANTGELFF
TRBJ1-1,TRBV4-1,CASRRTGENTEAFF
TRBJ1-2,TRBV12-3/TRBV12-4,CASRTQGSGYTF
TRBJ2-2,TRBV6-6,CASSPHPELFF
TRBJ2-5,TRBV5-1,CASSLEGGGETQYF
TRBJ2-7,TRBV29-1,CSVEDRRGLAGEQYF
TRBJ1-5,TRBV5-6,CASSLSGAQPQHF
TRBJ2-2,TRBV7-7,CASSLGIGTGDTGELFF
TRBJ1-6,TRBV12-3/TRBV12-4,CASSLWGSDSPLHF
TRBJ2-1,TRBV6-2/TRBV6-3,CASSYSHEQFF
TRBJ1-6,TRBV7-2,CASSPELNSPLHF
TRBJ2-3,TRBV7-3,CASSLAPTGDTQYF
TRBJ2-2,TRBV7-2,CASSSRILTGTGKSGELFF
TRBJ2-5,TRBV5-4,CASSATASGGAETQYF
TRBJ1-2,TRBV5-6,CASSTSFGYTF
TRBJ1-1,TRBV20-1,CSAAGLGSTEAFF
TRBJ1-1,TRBV11-2,CASSSPRGGGSMNTEAFF
TRBJ2-3,TRBV20-1,CSAPLAGGSRDTQYF
TRBJ1-6,TRBV12-3/TRBV12-4,CASSLISGGNSPLHF
TRBJ2-5,TRBV5-6,CASSRSGLQETQYF
TRBJ2-1,TRBV12-3/TRBV12-4,CASSFRGGADEQFF
TRBJ1-6,TRBV7-2,CASSLNPSGAGSPLHF
TRBJ2-1,TRBV9,CASSVAQGGFRNEQFF
TRBJ1-3,TRBV28,CASNPRGIRNTIYF
TRBJ2-3,TRBV3-1,CASSHYSSPSTDTQYF
TRBJ2-7,TRBV5-5,CASSSGQGYIYEQYF
TRBJ1-2,TRBV4-2,CASSQVQGDGYTF
TRBJ1-2,TRBV5-1,CASRPVQGLNGYTF
TRBJ2-6,TRBV24-1,CATSSSSGANVLTF